This T cell receptor beta chain was sequenced during a study of regulatory T cells in long-lasting Graves disease. In the study overall: Newly diagnosed Graves' patients had under 3 months of antithyroid drugs.

As to time point: newly diagnosed GD, antithyroid drugs for less than 3 months. PBMC RNA served as the TCR library source. With iRepertoire HTBI primers and Arm-PCR of CDR3 regions, TCR beta libraries were built. In TCRdb, the multiplex PCR reads were re-called with MiXCR into one record per CDR3 protein. The table lists fewer than 350,000 distinct CDR3 sequences, more than 15% of them singletons. Germline loops: CDR1 SEHNR, CDR2 FQNEAQ (reference sequence). The length of the CDR3 is 17 residues. Unmatched junction bases numbered 14, after V lost 5 bases and J lost 4 bases. The sequencing used peripheral blood mononuclear cells (PBMCs), collected at new diagnosis, from a patient treated with antithyroid drugs. The origin of this receptor is a female donor with Graves disease. V and J are TRBV7-9 and TRBJ2-5, with TRBD2 identical over 9 bases. The CDR3 DNA sequence: TGTGCCAGCAGCAACCCGCCGACTAGCGGAGGGGGAGAGACCCAGTACTTC. This encodes CASSNPPTSGGGETQYF. The full variable domain, completed using reference TRBV7-9 and TRBJ2-5, is DTGVSQNPRHKITKRGQNVTFRCDPISEHNRLYWYRQTLGQGPEFLTYFQNEAQLEKSRLLSDRFSAERPKGSFSTLEIQRTEQGDSAMYLCASSNPPTSGGGETQYFGPGTRLLVL.